A selection of T cell receptor beta chains follows, all from one sample in a study of neurological immune-mediated disorders. One entry per CDR3 protein, called by TCRdb with MiXCR from the 5' RACE reads. The sample shows more than 35,000 distinct CDR3 sequences, about 6% of them seen only once. Sequenced material: CD4+ T cells from blood. The receptors here all came from a woman in her thirties or forties in good health. Each CDR3 is given with its conserved first and last residue. The D gene is left open where the match is weak. A clone size is listed for some rows: how often the clone was seen (once, few, many), or a class if it is expanded.

V gene: TRBV7-8; clone size: many; D gene: NA; J gene: TRBJ2-7; CDR3 protein: CASSLTRNRMGNSSYEQYF; CDR3 DNA: TGTGCCAGCAGTTTGACCCGGAATCGTATGGGGAATTCCTCCTACGAGCAGTACTTC
V gene: TRBV20-1; clone size: many; D gene: TRBD2; J gene: TRBJ2-5; CDR3 protein: CSVPGLTLQETQYF; CDR3 DNA: TGCAGTGTGCCGGGACTAACGTTGCAAGAGACCCAGTACTTC
V gene: TRBV29-1; clone size: many; D gene: NA; J gene: TRBJ2-4; CDR3 protein: CSVSVASGQNIQYF; CDR3 DNA: TGCAGCGTTTCCGTAGCGAGCGGCCAAAACATTCAGTACTTC
V gene: TRBV20-1; clone size: many; D gene: NA; J gene: TRBJ2-1; CDR3 protein: CSAQWREGVNEQFF; CDR3 DNA: TGCAGTGCCCAGTGGAGGGAAGGTGTCAATGAGCAGTTCTTC
V gene: TRBV12-3/TRBV12-4; clone size: many; D gene: NA; J gene: TRBJ2-4; CDR3 protein: CASTQPGSKNIQYF; CDR3 DNA: TGTGCCAGCACCCAGCCAGGGTCCAAAAACATTCAGTACTTC
V gene: TRBV28; clone size: many; D gene: NA; J gene: TRBJ2-7; CDR3 protein: CASRGPRDGVSYEQYF; CDR3 DNA: TGTGCCAGCAGGGGACCCCGGGACGGCGTTTCCTACGAGCAGTACTTC
V gene: TRBV20-1; clone size: many; D gene: TRBD2; J gene: TRBJ2-1; CDR3 protein: CSAPDVSGEYSYNEQFF; CDR3 DNA: TGCAGTGCTCCTGATGTTAGCGGGGAGTACTCCTACAATGAGCAGTTCTTC
V gene: TRBV5-1; clone size: many; D gene: TRBD1; J gene: TRBJ2-1; CDR3 protein: CASSRGQGYEQFF; CDR3 DNA: TGCGCCAGCAGCCGCGGACAGGGCTATGAGCAGTTCTTC
V gene: TRBV29-1; clone size: NA; D gene: NA; J gene: TRBJ1-2; CDR3 protein: CSVTGEGGDYGYTF; CDR3 DNA: TGCAGCGTTACCGGCGAGGGAGGGGACTATGGCTACACCTTC
V gene: TRBV10-1; clone size: many; D gene: TRBD2; J gene: TRBJ2-1; CDR3 protein: CASSESGLAGESEQFF; CDR3 DNA: TGCGCCAGCAGTGAGTCCGGACTAGCGGGAGAGAGTGAGCAGTTCTTC
V gene: TRBV20-1; clone size: many; D gene: TRBD1; J gene: TRBJ2-3; CDR3 protein: CSARRTQGADTQYF; CDR3 DNA: TGCAGTGCTAGAAGGACTCAGGGGGCAGATACGCAGTATTTT
V gene: TRBV20-1; clone size: many; D gene: TRBD2; J gene: TRBJ2-1; CDR3 protein: CSARALAVSYNEQFF; CDR3 DNA: TGCAGTGCTAGAGCCCTAGCGGTTTCCTACAATGAGCAGTTCTTC
V gene: TRBV7-2; clone size: many; D gene: NA; J gene: TRBJ2-5; CDR3 protein: CASSFWAPTQETQYF; CDR3 DNA: TGTGCCAGCAGCTTCTGGGCACCGACCCAAGAGACCCAGTACTTC
V gene: TRBV7-6; clone size: many; D gene: TRBD2; J gene: TRBJ2-1; CDR3 protein: CASSLVPLSGRVYNEQFF; CDR3 DNA: TGTGCCAGCAGCTTAGTCCCTCTCAGCGGGAGGGTTTACAATGAGCAGTTCTTC
V gene: TRBV27; clone size: NA; D gene: NA; J gene: TRBJ2-1; CDR3 protein: CASSFGGTYNEQFF; CDR3 DNA: TGTGCCAGCAGTTTTGGCGGGACCTACAATGAGCAGTTCTTC
V gene: TRBV7-2; clone size: many; D gene: NA; J gene: TRBJ2-3; CDR3 protein: CASSLEQGADTQYF; CDR3 DNA: TGTGCCAGCAGCTTAGAGCAGGGTGCAGATACGCAGTATTTT
V gene: TRBV5-1; clone size: many; D gene: NA; J gene: TRBJ2-2; CDR3 protein: CASKFGSGTGELFF; CDR3 DNA: TGCGCCAGCAAATTTGGCAGCGGCACCGGGGAGCTGTTTTTT
V gene: TRBV6-2/TRBV6-3; clone size: many; D gene: TRBD2; J gene: TRBJ2-7; CDR3 protein: CASSYPVLSRGTYEQYF; CDR3 DNA: TGTGCCAGCAGTTACCCCGTTTTGTCGCGGGGGACCTACGAGCAGTACTTC
V gene: TRBV27; clone size: many; D gene: NA; J gene: TRBJ1-1; CDR3 protein: CASSLRLGNTEAFF; CDR3 DNA: TGTGCCAGCAGTTTACGGTTGGGGAACACTGAAGCTTTCTTT
V gene: TRBV2; clone size: NA; D gene: NA; J gene: TRBJ2-7; CDR3 protein: CASSEDPGRELSYEQYF; CDR3 DNA: TGTGCCAGCAGTGAAGACCCGGGCAGGGAGCTCTCCTACGAGCAGTACTTC
V gene: TRBV29-1; clone size: many; D gene: NA; J gene: TRBJ2-1; CDR3 protein: CSAGRPLGSYNEQFF; CDR3 DNA: TGCAGCGCCGGCCGACCGCTTGGCTCCTACAATGAGCAGTTCTTC
V gene: TRBV10-3; clone size: many; D gene: NA; J gene: TRBJ1-5; CDR3 protein: CAISDGNQPQHF; CDR3 DNA: TGTGCCATCAGTGACGGCAATCAGCCCCAGCATTTT
V gene: TRBV20-1; clone size: many; D gene: TRBD1; J gene: TRBJ1-4; CDR3 protein: CSATGGTNEKLFF; CDR3 DNA: TGCAGTGCTACAGGGGGAACTAATGAAAAACTGTTTTTT
V gene: TRBV20-1; clone size: many; D gene: TRBD2; J gene: TRBJ2-7; CDR3 protein: CSARDVTSSREQYF; CDR3 DNA: TGCAGTGCTAGAGATGTGACTAGCAGCCGCGAGCAGTACTTC
V gene: TRBV20-1; clone size: many; D gene: NA; J gene: TRBJ2-7; CDR3 protein: CSAPPLREISYEQYF; CDR3 DNA: TGCAGTGCACCGCCCCTGCGGGAAATCTCCTACGAGCAGTACTTC
V gene: TRBV24-1; clone size: many; D gene: NA; J gene: TRBJ1-5; CDR3 protein: CATSDRLAQPQHF; CDR3 DNA: TGTGCCACCAGTGACCGCCTAGCTCAGCCCCAGCATTTT
V gene: TRBV5-1; clone size: many; D gene: NA; J gene: TRBJ2-7; CDR3 protein: CASSSTGSIPYEQYF; CDR3 DNA: TGCGCCAGCAGCAGTACAGGGTCCATCCCCTACGAGCAGTACTTC
V gene: TRBV28; clone size: many; D gene: NA; J gene: TRBJ2-5; CDR3 protein: CASSSPGRYQETQYF; CDR3 DNA: TGTGCCAGCAGCTCCCCCGGACGGTACCAAGAGACCCAGTACTTC
V gene: TRBV5-1; clone size: many; D gene: NA; J gene: TRBJ1-1; CDR3 protein: CASSSNVGGTEAFF; CDR3 DNA: TGCGCCAGCAGCTCTAATGTGGGGGGCACTGAAGCTTTCTTT
V gene: TRBV28; clone size: many; D gene: NA; J gene: TRBJ2-5; CDR3 protein: CASRAPGPRSETQYF; CDR3 DNA: TGTGCCAGCAGAGCTCCGGGTCCCCGGTCGGAGACCCAGTACTTC
V gene: TRBV5-6; clone size: many; D gene: NA; J gene: TRBJ2-5; CDR3 protein: CASSDRTMGETQYF; CDR3 DNA: TGTGCCAGCAGCGATCGGACCATGGGGGAGACCCAGTACTTC
V gene: TRBV29-1; clone size: many; D gene: NA; J gene: TRBJ2-5; CDR3 protein: CSAASDNQETQYF; CDR3 DNA: TGCAGCGCCGCGTCGGACAACCAAGAGACCCAGTACTTC
V gene: TRBV24-1; clone size: many; D gene: NA; J gene: TRBJ1-5; CDR3 protein: CATGGMQGDQPQHF; CDR3 DNA: TGTGCCACCGGAGGGATGCAGGGTGATCAGCCCCAGCATTTT
V gene: TRBV27; clone size: NA; D gene: TRBD2; J gene: TRBJ2-7; CDR3 protein: CASSKTSGSVREQYF; CDR3 DNA: TGTGCCAGCAGTAAGACTAGCGGGAGTGTGAGGGAGCAGTACTTC
V gene: TRBV10-3; clone size: many; D gene: NA; J gene: TRBJ1-5; CDR3 protein: CAISEEGNQPQHF; CDR3 DNA: TGTGCCATCAGCGAGGAGGGCAATCAGCCCCAGCATTTT
V gene: TRBV7-2; clone size: many; D gene: TRBD2; J gene: TRBJ2-7; CDR3 protein: CASSFRSGAGEYF; CDR3 DNA: TGTGCCAGCAGCTTCCGGAGTGGGGCGGGAGAGTACTTC
V gene: TRBV5-5; clone size: many; D gene: NA; J gene: TRBJ1-6; CDR3 protein: CASSLGDGGGDSPLHF; CDR3 DNA: TGTGCCAGCAGCTTGGGGGACGGGGGTGGCGATTCACCCCTCCACTTT
V gene: TRBV6-5; clone size: many; D gene: NA; J gene: TRBJ2-7; CDR3 protein: CASSRSVGYEQYF; CDR3 DNA: TGTGCCAGCAGCCGGTCCGTGGGCTACGAGCAGTACTTC
V gene: TRBV20-1; clone size: many; D gene: NA; J gene: TRBJ2-3; CDR3 protein: CSAQRSTDTQYF; CDR3 DNA: TGCAGTGCGCAACGGAGTACAGATACGCAGTATTTT
V gene: TRBV20-1; clone size: many; D gene: NA; J gene: TRBJ2-3; CDR3 protein: CSLRYDTQYF; CDR3 DNA: TGCAGCCTTCGGTACGATACGCAGTATTTT
V gene: TRBV6-6; clone size: many; D gene: NA; J gene: TRBJ1-1; CDR3 protein: CASSYSSGVTEAFF; CDR3 DNA: TGTGCCAGCAGTTACTCGTCGGGGGTTACTGAAGCTTTCTTT
V gene: TRBV20-1; clone size: many; D gene: TRBD1; J gene: TRBJ1-1; CDR3 protein: CSARVQGGTEAFF; CDR3 DNA: TGCAGTGCTAGGGTACAGGGGGGCACTGAAGCTTTCTTT
V gene: TRBV28; clone size: NA; D gene: NA; J gene: TRBJ2-2; CDR3 protein: CASSFRADNTGELFF; CDR3 DNA: TGTGCCAGCAGTTTCAGGGCAGATAACACCGGGGAGCTGTTTTTT
V gene: TRBV29-1; clone size: NA; D gene: NA; J gene: TRBJ2-3; CDR3 protein: CSVVDSGGTDTQYF; CDR3 DNA: TGCAGCGTTGTGGACTCCGGCGGCACAGATACGCAGTATTTT
V gene: TRBV2; clone size: many; D gene: TRBD2; J gene: TRBJ2-3; CDR3 protein: CASSDGAGVADTQYF; CDR3 DNA: TGTGCCAGCAGTGACGGAGCGGGAGTGGCAGATACGCAGTATTTT
V gene: TRBV10-1; clone size: many; D gene: NA; J gene: TRBJ2-5; CDR3 protein: CASSEFGRGGQETQYF; CDR3 DNA: TGCGCCAGCAGTGAGTTCGGACGTGGGGGGCAAGAGACCCAGTACTTC
V gene: TRBV20-1; clone size: many; D gene: NA; J gene: TRBJ2-1; CDR3 protein: CSASGDNDNEQFF; CDR3 DNA: TGCAGTGCTAGCGGGGACAACGACAATGAGCAGTTCTTC
V gene: TRBV7-2; clone size: many; D gene: NA; J gene: TRBJ2-2; CDR3 protein: CASSLGRVTGELFF; CDR3 DNA: TGTGCCAGCAGCTTAGGACGGGTAACCGGGGAGCTGTTTTTT
V gene: TRBV10-3; clone size: many; D gene: TRBD2; J gene: TRBJ2-3; CDR3 protein: CAIRDNSGRGLWTDTQYF; CDR3 DNA: TGTGCCATCAGGGACAATAGCGGGAGGGGCCTTTGGACAGATACGCAGTATTTT
V gene: TRBV5-1; clone size: many; D gene: TRBD1; J gene: TRBJ1-4; CDR3 protein: CASSHGQGNEKLFF; CDR3 DNA: TGCGCCAGCAGCCACGGACAGGGGAATGAAAAACTGTTTTTT
V gene: TRBV2; clone size: many; D gene: NA; J gene: TRBJ1-6; CDR3 protein: CASSERDLAGSPLHF; CDR3 DNA: TGTGCCAGCAGTGAAAGAGACCTGGCGGGTTCACCCCTCCACTTT
V gene: TRBV18; clone size: many; D gene: NA; J gene: TRBJ2-5; CDR3 protein: CASSPPSLKETQYF; CDR3 DNA: TGTGCCAGCTCACCTCCATCACTAAAAGAGACCCAGTACTTC
V gene: TRBV20-1; clone size: few; D gene: TRBD2; J gene: TRBJ2-5; CDR3 protein: CSARWTSGEETQYF; CDR3 DNA: TGCAGTGCTAGGTGGACTAGCGGGGAAGAGACCCAGTACTTC